The 27 T cell receptor beta chains given below trace back to one sample, sequenced in a study of blood T cell repertoires in COVID-19. Clones were read by immunoSEQ multiplex PCR, and TCRdb kept only the in-frame ones, dropping some. In the table there are around 250,000 clones, approximately 87% of which are singletons. Material: peripheral blood. The receptors derive from a man between 60 and 75 years old with acute or convalescent COVID-19.

The rearrangement uses TRBV7-3 and TRBJ1-1; no clear D. With 5 bases removed from V and 8 bases from J, the gap between germline ends came to 18 bases. The CDR3 consists of 14 residues. CDR1 is SGHTA, CDR2 FQGTGA, per germline. The CDR3 bases are TGTGCCAGCAGCCTCCTCAGCGGGGTGGAGGAAGCTTTCTTT. Its protein is CASSLLSGVEEAFF.

This chain connects TRBV7-6 to TRBJ2-1; 11 nucleotides align to TRBD2. Germline V gene lookup returns CDR1 SGHVS and CDR2 FNYEAQ. V shed 1 base and J 6 bases; nucleotides not matched to a gene: 11. The CDR3 sequence is 18 residues long. This CDR3 reads CASSLGVTSGSHGNEQFF. The CDR3 DNA reads as TGTGCCAGCAGCTTAGGAGTCACTAGCGGGAGTCATGGCAATGAGCAGTTCTTC.

V is TRBV4-3 and J is TRBJ2-7, with 8 bases fitting TRBD1. The CDR3 length is 19 residues. J was trimmed by 0 bases and V by 0 bases; bases with no gene match: 13. Germline V gene lookup returns CDR1 LGHNA and CDR2 YSLEER. The CDR3 region is CASSQDLRQGASSSYEQYF. The CDR3 region has the DNA TGCGCCAGCAGCCAAGATCTTCGGCAGGGGGCGTCCAGCTCCTACGAGCAGTACTTC.

This chain uses TRBV28 with TRBJ2-3, with 16 bases aligning to TRBD2. With V trimmed by 4 bases and J by 6 bases, 13 bases remained unmatched. Germline V gene lookup returns CDR1 MDHEN and CDR2 SYDVKM. The CDR3 covers 19 residues. CDR3 in amino acids: CASSSWGLAGGPAGDTQYF. The DNA of the CDR3 is TGTGCCAGCAGTTCTTGGGGACTAGCGGGAGGGCCGGCGGGTGATACGCAGTATTTT.

The chain couples TRBV7-2 to TRBJ1-1, with 7 bases aligning to TRBD1. With V trimmed by 3 bases and J by 1 base, 5 bases remained unmatched. The CDR3 has 15 residues. The V gene's germline CDR1 is SGHTA and CDR2 FQGNSA. CDR3 sequence (DNA): TGTGCCAGCAGCTTTACAGGGGTGGGGAACACTGAAGCTTTCTTT. It codes for CASSFTGVGNTEAFF.

The chain has TRBV25-1 and TRBJ2-3, with 9 bases fitting TRBD1. V was pared by 5 bases and J by 4 bases, with 7 bases of the junction left unmatched. The CDR3 is 15 amino acids. The germline V gene encodes CDR1 MGHDK and CDR2 SYGVNS. The CDR3, as DNA: TGTGCCAGCAGTACCGGGACAGGGTTCGCAGATACGCAGTATTTT. This gives the protein CASSTGTGFADTQYF.

The chain joins TRBV7-8 to TRBJ2-2; 9 bases align to TRBD2. The CDR3 contains 18 residues. Germline CDR1 is SGHVS and CDR2 is FQNEAQ. The V and J ends lost 0 bases and 2 bases, in that order; junction bases with no gene match: 7. For the CDR3, the DNA is TGTGCCAGCAGCTTAGCCTACGGGCTAGCGGGAAACACCGGGGAGCTGTTTTTT. As protein: CASSLAYGLAGNTGELFF. Filled out from reference TRBV7-8 and TRBJ2-2, the complete variable domain reads GAGVSQSPRYKVAKRGQDVALRCDPISGHVSLFWYQQALGQGPEFLTYFQNEAQLDKSGLPSDRFFAERPEGSVSTLKIQRTQQEDSAVYLCASSLAYGLAGNTGELFFGEGSRLTVL.

The CDR3 region is CASSASSGQAPYGYTF. CDR3 DNA sequence: TGTGCCAGCAGCGCGAGCTCCGGACAGGCCCCCTATGGCTACACCTTC. V and J are TRBV9 and TRBJ1-2; 7 bases map to TRBD1. The V and J ends lost 3 bases and 4 bases, in that order; junction bases with no gene match: 12. The CDR3 totals 16 residues. Germline assignment: CDR1 SGDLS and CDR2 YYNGEE.

The chain recombines TRBV4-3 with TRBJ2-3; 7 nucleotides align to TRBD2. With V trimmed by 4 bases and J by 5 bases, 12 bases remained unmatched. Germline CDR1 is LGHNA and CDR2 is YSLEER. The length of the CDR3 is 16 residues. This CDR3 is CASSRRASGSGDTQYF. CDR3 coding DNA: TGCGCCAGCAGCCGGAGGGCTAGCGGCTCGGGAGATACGCAGTATTTT.

The chain employs TRBV7-9 and TRBJ2-7; D gene uncertain. Trimming cost V 6 bases and J 2 bases, with 11 bases left between them. The CDR3 spans 13 residues. The germline CDR1 and CDR2 sequences are SEHNR and FQNEAQ (reference sequence). This CDR3 is CASRPSATYEQYF. The CDR3 DNA reads as TGTGCCAGCAGACCCAGCGCAACCTACGAGCAGTACTTC.

This clone was seen more than once but under ten times. V usage is TRBV29-1 and J usage is TRBJ2-1; 8 bases match TRBD2. Looked up from germline, CDR1 is SQVTM and CDR2 is ANQGSEA. The CDR3 has 12 residues. J was trimmed by 9 bases and V by 4 bases; bases with no gene match: 5. CDR3 bases: TGCAGCGTTGGACGGGAGGGGGGTGAGCAGTTCTTC. As protein: CSVGREGGEQFF.

The chain links TRBV30 to TRBJ1-5, with TRBD1 matching 7 bases. V was clipped by 6 bases and J by 3 bases; unmatched bases: 5. CDR1 is GTSNPN and CDR2 is SVGIG in the germline V gene (reference sequence). The length of the CDR3 is 13 residues. CDR3 sequence: CACTGVDNQPQHF. In DNA form, the CDR3 reads TGTGCCTGTACAGGGGTTGACAATCAGCCCCAGCATTTT.

This clone has just a few counts. The chain links TRBV5-6 to TRBJ1-5; D may be TRBD1 (5 bases). Per germline, CDR1 SGHDT and CDR2 YYEEEE. The CDR3 contains 11 residues. The DNA for the CDR3 is TGTCCCTGGGGCGGAAATCAGCCCCAGCATTTT. Translated, it gives CPWGGNQPQHF.

This clone was seen once. The V and J genes are TRBV6-4 and TRBJ2-2, with D uncertain. Deletions cut 4 bases from V and 4 bases from J, with 10 bases between. The germline gives CDR1 MRHNA, CDR2 SNTAGT. The CDR3 has 14 amino acids. CDR3 sequence reads: CASSVTSLTGELFF. DNA for the CDR3: TGTGCCAGCAGTGTAACGAGCCTCACCGGGGAGCTGTTTTTT.

This chain connects TRBV6-2 or TRBV6-3 to TRBJ2-1; weak D call: TRBD2 (6 bases). Germline V CDR1 and CDR2: MNHEY, SVGEGT. Trimming took 5 bases from V and 4 from J, leaving 18 bases between them. CDR3 length equals 16 residues. The CDR3 spells CASSPGLTTIYNEQFF. DNA of the CDR3: TGTGCCAGCAGTCCGGGACTTACGACTATTTACAATGAGCAGTTCTTC.

V usage is TRBV11-2 and J usage is TRBJ1-5; a possible D gene is TRBD1 (6 bases). The CDR3 runs to 15 residues. With 1 base removed from V and 2 bases from J, the gap between germline ends came to 9 bases. Germline V lookup: CDR1 SGHAT, CDR2 FQNNGV. DNA for the CDR3: TGTGCCAGCAGCTTAGGCAGGGGTGGCAATCAGCCCCAGCATTTT. Amino acids: CASSLGRGGNQPQHF.

This chain joins TRBV6-5 and TRBJ2-1, with 7 nucleotides matching TRBD1. The CDR3 consists of 13 residues. CDR1 is MNHEY and CDR2 is SVGAGI in the germline V gene. With 8 bases clipped from V and 9 bases from J, the junction kept 10 bases outside the gene matches. Written as DNA, the CDR3 is TGTGCCAGCCGGGACAGCTCAATTGGTGAGCAGTTCTTC. Its translation is CASRDSSIGEQFF.

There are a few counts of this clone. The rearrangement uses TRBV7-8 and TRBJ2-7, with D tentatively TRBD1 (5 bases). V lost 4 bases and J 6 bases, leaving 19 bases between the germline ends. This CDR3 spans 15 amino acids. Germline loops: CDR1 SGHVS, CDR2 FQNEAQ. The CDR3 bases are TGTGCCAGCAGCTCTCAGGGTTATGCCACGGGCGAGCAGTACTTC. This sequence encodes CASSSQGYATGEQYF.

The rearrangement joins TRBV28 to TRBJ2-5, with 9 bases that match TRBD1. Germline CDR1 is MDHEN and CDR2 is SYDVKM. J was trimmed by 3 bases and V by 5 bases; bases with no gene match: 10. CDR3 length equals 16 residues. The CDR3 sequence is CASSPPGTGLEETQYF. CDR3 sequence (DNA): TGTGCCAGCAGTCCCCCTGGGACAGGGTTAGAAGAGACCCAGTACTTC.

The CDR3 DNA sequence: TGCGCCAGCAGCCAAGTCCCTAGCGGGCAAGAGACCCAGTACTTC. Amino acids: CASSQVPSGQETQYF. The V gene is TRBV4-1, the J gene TRBJ2-5; TRBD2 matches at 8 bases. V was clipped by 1 base and J by 2 bases; unmatched bases: 3. From germline, CDR1 is MGHRA and CDR2 YSYEKL. The CDR3 is 15 amino acids.

This clone has just a few counts. The V gene is TRBV19, the J gene TRBJ2-1; 13 bases align to TRBD2. V gave up 3 bases and J gave up 9 bases; unmatched junction bases: 8. The germline V gene has CDR1 LNHDA and CDR2 SQIVND (reference sequence). The CDR3 totals 16 residues. This CDR3 is CASSMWGTSGRAEQFF. CDR3 DNA sequence: TGTGCCAGTAGTATGTGGGGAACTAGCGGGAGGGCTGAGCAGTTCTTC.

This chain links TRBV13 with TRBJ1-1; 7 positions match TRBD1. The CDR3 is made up of 15 amino acids. The V segment lost 5 bases and the J segment 1 base; nucleotides outside the gene matches: 7. Germline V gives CDR1 PRHDT, CDR2 FYEKMQ (reference sequence). CDR3 sequence: CASSAPQGTNTEAFF. The CDR3 DNA sequence: TGTGCCAGCAGCGCCCCACAGGGGACGAACACTGAAGCTTTCTTT.

This clone was seen only once. The rearrangement links TRBV24-1 to TRBJ2-5; D gene ambiguous. Per the germline V gene, CDR1 is KGHDR and CDR2 is SFDVKD. The CDR3 covers 15 residues. Deletions cut 3 bases from V and 4 bases from J, with 14 bases between. The CDR3 DNA is TGTGCCACCAGTGATCCAACAGCTGCTCGAGAGACCCAGTACTTC. Translating gives CATSDPTAARETQYF.

The J gene is TRBJ1-4, the V gene TRBV6-6; 7 nucleotides line up with TRBD1. After removal of 7 bases from V and 5 bases from J, the junction contained 7 bases not matched to a gene. The CDR3 runs 14 residues. Germline V gene sequence: CDR1 MNHNY, CDR2 SVGAGI (reference sequence). As DNA, the CDR3 is TGTGCCAGCACCTGGGACAGACTCAATGAAAAACTGTTTTTT. Encoded protein: CASTWDRLNEKLFF.

The chain employs TRBV7-6 and TRBJ2-5, with D tentatively TRBD1 (5 bases). Trimming removed 1 base at V and 5 bases at J, with 17 bases between. Germline V gene lookup returns CDR1 SGHVS and CDR2 FNYEAQ. This CDR3 comprises 16 residues. The CDR3 bases are TGTGCCAGCAGCTTAGTAGGGGTCCAGGGCAGGGAGACCCAGTACTTC. Translated: CASSLVGVQGRETQYF.

Only a few counts were recorded for this clone. The V and J genes are TRBV3-1 (or the pseudogene TRBV3-2) and TRBJ2-2; D possibly corresponds to TRBD2 (6 bases). V lost 5 bases and J 5 bases, leaving 15 bases between the germline ends. Germline assignment: CDR1 LGHDT and CDR2 YNNKEL (reference sequence). The CDR3 totals 15 residues. CDR3 region: CASSTPLEGTGELFF. The DNA of the CDR3 is TGTGCCAGCAGCACTCCCCTGGAGGGAACCGGGGAGCTGTTTTTT.

This clone was detected only a few times. The V and J genes are TRBV7-8 and TRBJ1-3; weak D call: TRBD1 (6 bases). Per the germline V gene, CDR1 is SGHVS and CDR2 is FQNEAQ. This CDR3 has 17 residues. V was shortened by 4 bases and J by 0 bases, with 16 bases between the two germline ends. The CDR3 coding sequence is TGTGCCAGCAGCTCGCCGGACAGTTTAAGCTCTGGAAACACCATATATTTT. Encoded protein: CASSSPDSLSSGNTIYF.